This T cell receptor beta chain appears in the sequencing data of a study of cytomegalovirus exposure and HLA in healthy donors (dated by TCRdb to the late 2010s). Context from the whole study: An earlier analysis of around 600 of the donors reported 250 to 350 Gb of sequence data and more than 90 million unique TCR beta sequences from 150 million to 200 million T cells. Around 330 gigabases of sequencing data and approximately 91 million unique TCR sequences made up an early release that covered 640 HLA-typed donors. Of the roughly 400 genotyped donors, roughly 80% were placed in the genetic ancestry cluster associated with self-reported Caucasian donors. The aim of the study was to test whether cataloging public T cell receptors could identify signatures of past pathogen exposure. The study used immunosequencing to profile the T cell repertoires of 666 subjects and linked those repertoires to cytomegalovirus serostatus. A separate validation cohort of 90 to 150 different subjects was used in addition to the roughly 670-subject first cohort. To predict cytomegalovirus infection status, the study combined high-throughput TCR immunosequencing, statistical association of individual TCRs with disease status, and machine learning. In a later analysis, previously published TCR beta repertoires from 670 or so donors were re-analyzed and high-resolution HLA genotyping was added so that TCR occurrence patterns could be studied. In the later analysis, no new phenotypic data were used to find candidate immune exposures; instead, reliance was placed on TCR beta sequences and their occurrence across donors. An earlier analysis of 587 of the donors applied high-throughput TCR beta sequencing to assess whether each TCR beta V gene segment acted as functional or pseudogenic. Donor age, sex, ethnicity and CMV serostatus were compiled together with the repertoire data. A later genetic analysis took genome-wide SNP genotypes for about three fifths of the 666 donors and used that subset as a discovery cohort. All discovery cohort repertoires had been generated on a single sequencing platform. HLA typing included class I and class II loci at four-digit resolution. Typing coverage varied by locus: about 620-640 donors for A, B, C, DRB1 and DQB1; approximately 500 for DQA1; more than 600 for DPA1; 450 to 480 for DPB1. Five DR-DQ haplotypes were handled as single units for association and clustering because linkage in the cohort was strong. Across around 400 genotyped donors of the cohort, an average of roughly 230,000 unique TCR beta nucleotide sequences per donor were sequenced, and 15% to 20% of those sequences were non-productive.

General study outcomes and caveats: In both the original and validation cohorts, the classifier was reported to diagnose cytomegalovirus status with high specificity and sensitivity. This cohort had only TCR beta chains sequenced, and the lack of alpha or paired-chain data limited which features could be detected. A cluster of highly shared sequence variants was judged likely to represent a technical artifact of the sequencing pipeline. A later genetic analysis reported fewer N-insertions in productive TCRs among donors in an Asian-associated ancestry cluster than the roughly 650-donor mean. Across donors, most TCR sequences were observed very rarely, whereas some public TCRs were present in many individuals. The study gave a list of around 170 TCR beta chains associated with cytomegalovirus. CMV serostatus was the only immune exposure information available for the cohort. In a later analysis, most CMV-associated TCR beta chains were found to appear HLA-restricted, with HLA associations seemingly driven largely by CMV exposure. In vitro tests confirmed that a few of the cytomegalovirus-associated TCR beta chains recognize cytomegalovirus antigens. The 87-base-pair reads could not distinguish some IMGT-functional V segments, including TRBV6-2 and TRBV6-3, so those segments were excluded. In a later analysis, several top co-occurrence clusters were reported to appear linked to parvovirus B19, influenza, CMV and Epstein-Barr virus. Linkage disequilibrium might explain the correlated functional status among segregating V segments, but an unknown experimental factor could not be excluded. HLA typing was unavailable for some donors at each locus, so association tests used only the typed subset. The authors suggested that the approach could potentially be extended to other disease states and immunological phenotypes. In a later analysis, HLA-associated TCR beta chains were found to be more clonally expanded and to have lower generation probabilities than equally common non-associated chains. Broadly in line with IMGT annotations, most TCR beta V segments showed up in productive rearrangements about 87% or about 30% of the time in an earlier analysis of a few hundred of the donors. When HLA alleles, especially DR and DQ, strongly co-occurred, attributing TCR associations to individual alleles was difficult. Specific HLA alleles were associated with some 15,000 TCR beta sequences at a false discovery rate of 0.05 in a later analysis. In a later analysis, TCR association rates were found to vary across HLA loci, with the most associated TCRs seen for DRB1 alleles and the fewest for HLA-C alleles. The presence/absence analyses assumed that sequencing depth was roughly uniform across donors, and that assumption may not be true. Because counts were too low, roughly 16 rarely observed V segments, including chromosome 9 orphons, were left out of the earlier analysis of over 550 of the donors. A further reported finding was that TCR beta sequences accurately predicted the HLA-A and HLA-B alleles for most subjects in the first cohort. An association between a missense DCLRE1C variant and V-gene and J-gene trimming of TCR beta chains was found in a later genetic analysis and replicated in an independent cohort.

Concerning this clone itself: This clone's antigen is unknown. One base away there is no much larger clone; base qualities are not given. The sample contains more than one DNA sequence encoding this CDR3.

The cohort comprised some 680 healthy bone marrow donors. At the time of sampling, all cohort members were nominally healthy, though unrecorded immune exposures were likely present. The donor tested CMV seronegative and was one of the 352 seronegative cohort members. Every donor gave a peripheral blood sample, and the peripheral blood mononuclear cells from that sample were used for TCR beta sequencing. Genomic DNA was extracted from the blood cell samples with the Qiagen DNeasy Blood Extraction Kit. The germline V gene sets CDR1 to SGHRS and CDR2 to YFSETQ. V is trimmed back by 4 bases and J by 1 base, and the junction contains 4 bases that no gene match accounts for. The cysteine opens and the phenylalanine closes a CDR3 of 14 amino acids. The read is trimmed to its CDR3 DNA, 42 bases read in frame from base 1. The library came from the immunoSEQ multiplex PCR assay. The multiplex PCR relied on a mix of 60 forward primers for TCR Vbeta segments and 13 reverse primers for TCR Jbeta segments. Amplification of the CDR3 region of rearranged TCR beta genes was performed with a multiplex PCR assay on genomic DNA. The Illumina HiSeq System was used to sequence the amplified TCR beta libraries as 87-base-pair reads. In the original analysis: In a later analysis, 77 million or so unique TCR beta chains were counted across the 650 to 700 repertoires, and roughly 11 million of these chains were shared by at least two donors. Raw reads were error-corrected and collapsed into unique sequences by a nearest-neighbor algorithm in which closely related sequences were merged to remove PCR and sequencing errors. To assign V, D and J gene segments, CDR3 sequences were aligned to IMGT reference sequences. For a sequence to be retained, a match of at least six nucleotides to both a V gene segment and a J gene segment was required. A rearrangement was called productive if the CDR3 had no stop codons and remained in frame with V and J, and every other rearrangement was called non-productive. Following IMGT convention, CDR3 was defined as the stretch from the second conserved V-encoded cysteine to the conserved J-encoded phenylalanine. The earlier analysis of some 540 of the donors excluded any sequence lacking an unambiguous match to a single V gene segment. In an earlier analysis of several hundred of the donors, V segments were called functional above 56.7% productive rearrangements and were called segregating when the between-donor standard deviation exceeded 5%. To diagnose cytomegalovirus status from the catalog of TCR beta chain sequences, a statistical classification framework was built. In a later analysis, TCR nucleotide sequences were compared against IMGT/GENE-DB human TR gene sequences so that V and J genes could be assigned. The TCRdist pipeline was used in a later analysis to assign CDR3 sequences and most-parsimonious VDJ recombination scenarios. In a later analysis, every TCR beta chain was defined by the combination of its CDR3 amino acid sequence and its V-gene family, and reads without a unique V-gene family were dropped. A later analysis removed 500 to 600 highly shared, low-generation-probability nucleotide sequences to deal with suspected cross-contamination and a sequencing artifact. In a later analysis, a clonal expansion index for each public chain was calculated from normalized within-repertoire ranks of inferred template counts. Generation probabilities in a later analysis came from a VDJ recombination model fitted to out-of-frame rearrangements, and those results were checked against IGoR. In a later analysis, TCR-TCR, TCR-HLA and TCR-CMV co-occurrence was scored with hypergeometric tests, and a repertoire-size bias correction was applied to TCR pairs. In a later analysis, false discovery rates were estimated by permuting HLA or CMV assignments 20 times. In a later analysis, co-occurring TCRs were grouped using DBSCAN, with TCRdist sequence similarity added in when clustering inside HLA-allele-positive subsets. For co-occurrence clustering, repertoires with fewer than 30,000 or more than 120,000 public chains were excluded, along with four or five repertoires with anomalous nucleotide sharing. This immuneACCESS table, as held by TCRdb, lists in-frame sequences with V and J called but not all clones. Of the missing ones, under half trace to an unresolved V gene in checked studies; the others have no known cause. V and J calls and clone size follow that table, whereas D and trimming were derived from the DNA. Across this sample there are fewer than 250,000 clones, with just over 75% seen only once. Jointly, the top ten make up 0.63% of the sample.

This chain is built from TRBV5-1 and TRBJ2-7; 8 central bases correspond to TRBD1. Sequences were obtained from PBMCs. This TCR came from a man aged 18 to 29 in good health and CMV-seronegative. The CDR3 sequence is CASSSGQGSYEQYF. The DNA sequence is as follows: TGCGCCAGCAGCAGTGGACAGGGTTCCTACGAGCAGTACTTC.